Presented here are 17 T cell receptor beta chains from one specimen sequenced in a study of blood T cell repertoires in COVID-19. Measured with immunoSEQ multiplex PCR; TCRdb has only the in-frame clones, and not every one. The table records about 120,000 clones, about 80% of them present only once. The sample consisted of peripheral blood. Source of these receptors: a woman aged 45-65 years with acute or convalescent COVID-19.

This rearrangement joins TRBV5-8 to TRBJ2-2; a possible D gene is TRBD2 (6 bases). CDR3 length equals 16 residues. V gave up 1 base and J gave up 0 bases, with 10 bases separating them. Germline loops: CDR1 SGHTS, CDR2 YDEGEE. The CDR3, as DNA: TGTGCCAGCAGCTTGATGGGCGGGACGAACACCGGGGAGCTGTTTTTT. This gives the protein CASSLMGGTNTGELFF.

This rearrangement joins TRBV18 to TRBJ1-1; D perhaps matches TRBD1 (5 bases). Germline values: CDR1 KGHSH, CDR2 LQKENI. Trimming shortened V by 3 bases and J by 0 bases, and 11 bases separated the two germline ends. This CDR3 is built from 15 residues. The CDR3 loop reads CASSPATVLNTEAFF. CDR3 bases: TGTGCCAGCTCACCGGCGACAGTACTGAACACTGAAGCTTTCTTT.

The chain joins TRBV27 to TRBJ2-7, with 9 positions matching TRBD2. This CDR3 comprises 16 residues. Germline assignment: CDR1 MNHEY and CDR2 SMNVEV (reference sequence). V trimming: 0 bases; J trimming: 2 bases; junction bases outside the gene matches: 5. The CDR3 nucleotides are TGTGCCAGCAGTTTATCGACTAGCGGACTCACCTACGAGCAGTACTTC. As protein: CASSLSTSGLTYEQYF.

The chain is built from TRBV10-1 and TRBJ1-5, with D possibly TRBD1 on 5 matching bases. V was pared by 5 bases and J by 7 bases, with 12 bases between. The CDR3 is made up of 13 amino acids. Germline V gives CDR1 WNHNN, CDR2 SYGVQD (reference sequence). The CDR3 nucleotides are TGCGCCAGCAGTCCGTCAGGGAACCAGCCCCAGCATTTT. This translates into CASSPSGNQPQHF.

The CDR3 sequence: CASSLEVAHQETQYF. CDR3 DNA sequence: TGTGCCAGCAGCCTAGAGGTAGCGCACCAAGAGACCCAGTACTTC. V usage is TRBV3-1 (or the pseudogene TRBV3-2) and J usage is TRBJ2-5; perhaps TRBD2 as D (5 bases). Trimming left V 4 bases short and J 0 bases short, with 12 bases between. The CDR3 is 15 amino acids. CDR1 is LGHDT, CDR2 YNNKEL, per germline (reference sequence).

V usage is TRBV23-1 and J usage is TRBJ2-5; D gene unclear. TRBV23-1 counts as an open reading frame of uncertain function. The CDR3 covers 16 residues. V was pared by 1 base and J by 0 bases, with 12 bases between. For the CDR3, the DNA is TGCGCCAGCAGTCAATGGTGTGTGCGGAACCAAGAGACCCAGTACTTC. This encodes CASSQWCVRNQETQYF.

The rearrangement joins TRBV9 to TRBJ2-1, with 9 nucleotides matching TRBD2. The CDR3 sequence is 15 residues long. Germline assignment: CDR1 SGDLS and CDR2 YYNGEE. Trimming took 6 bases from V and 3 from J; bases not matched to a gene: 7. The CDR3 DNA reads as TGTGCCAGCACCCCGGGACTAGCTGTCTACAATGAGCAGTTCTTC. This gives the protein CASTPGLAVYNEQFF.

The chain is built from TRBV7-2 and TRBJ1-1; the match to TRBD1 covers 8 bases. Germline values: CDR1 SGHTA, CDR2 FQGNSA. Trimming at V came to 5 bases and at J to 0 bases, leaving 5 bases not matched to a gene. The CDR3 length is 15 residues. DNA for the CDR3: TGTGCCAGCAGCAAGCGGGACAGGCTGAACACTGAAGCTTTCTTT. Translating it yields CASSKRDRLNTEAFF.

The CDR3 here is CASTDRDGFVAFF. In DNA, the CDR3 is TGTGCCAGTACCGACAGGGATGGATTCGTAGCTTTCTTT. The chain combines TRBV19 with TRBJ1-1; TRBD1 matches 7 bases. Per the germline V gene, CDR1 is LNHDA and CDR2 is SQIVND (reference sequence). There are 13 residues in the CDR3. V shed 7 bases, J shed 10 bases, and the junction held 12 bases outside the gene matches.

The V call is TRBV5-1, the J call TRBJ1-1, with a tentative D call TRBD1 (6 bases). This CDR3 spans 16 amino acids. Germline loops: CDR1 SGHRS, CDR2 YFSETQ. V was trimmed by 4 bases and J by 7 bases, leaving 23 bases between them. The CDR3 region has the DNA TGCGCCAGCAGCCCCCAACCCCCGACAGGCAGCTTTGAAGCTTTCTTT. This sequence encodes CASSPQPPTGSFEAFF.

This clone has more than one count but fewer than ten. V is TRBV6-5 and J is TRBJ2-7, with D tentatively TRBD2 (5 bases). Trimming stripped 5 bases from V and 4 bases from J, with 9 bases between. Germline CDR1 reads MNHEY; CDR2 reads SVGAGI. The CDR3 totals 12 residues. CDR3 loop: CASSRTPYEQYF. The CDR3 bases are TGTGCCAGCAGTCGGACTCCATACGAGCAGTACTTC.

This chain links TRBV2 with TRBJ1-4, with D uncertain. The CDR3 covers 13 residues. Germline V gene sequence: CDR1 SNHLY, CDR2 FYNNEI. V gave up 4 bases and J gave up 10 bases, with 13 bases separating them. The CDR3 DNA follows: TGTGCCAGCAGTGGTGAGCAGGAAACAAAACTGTTTTTT. This translates into CASSGEQETKLFF.

The rearrangement links TRBV27 to TRBJ2-6; D is possibly TRBD2 (6 bases). V lost 10 bases, J lost 1 base, and 8 bases lay in between. This CDR3 is 13 amino acids long. CDR1 and CDR2 from the germline V gene are MNHEY and SMNVEV (reference sequence). CDR3 DNA sequence: TGTGCCACCGCGGGATCTGGGGCCAACGTCCTGACTTTC. Translation gives CATAGSGANVLTF. Using reference TRBV27 and TRBJ2-6 for the parts outside the CDR3, the full variable domain is EAQVTQNPRYLITVTGKKLTVTCSQNMNHEYMSWYRQDPGLGLRQIYYSMNVEVTDKGDVPEGYKVSRKEKRNFPLILESPSPNQTSLYFCATAGSGANVLTFGAGSRLTVL.

This clone was recorded only once. The CDR3 DNA reads TGTGCCAGCAGCCACCGACAGGGAACGGAGACCCAGTACTTC. Protein: CASSHRQGTETQYF. The chain is built from TRBV3-1 (or the pseudogene TRBV3-2) and TRBJ2-5, with TRBD1 identical over 7 bases. After removal of 3 bases from V and 5 bases from J, the junction contained 6 bases not matched to a gene. CDR3 length: 14 amino acids. In germline, CDR1 is LGHDT, CDR2 YNNKEL (reference sequence).

The chain joins TRBV6-5 to TRBJ1-1, with a tentative D call TRBD1 (5 bases). Per germline, CDR1 MNHEY and CDR2 SVGAGI. The ends were cut back, 5 bases at V and 0 bases at J, with 7 bases in the middle. The CDR3 runs to 13 residues. In DNA form, the CDR3 reads TGTGCCAGCAGTCCGACAGTGAACACTGAAGCTTTCTTT. Encoded protein: CASSPTVNTEAFF.

This clone was found a few times. The chain has TRBV27 and TRBJ2-2; 13 bases map to TRBD2. The CDR3 runs 17 residues. V shed 6 bases and J 7 bases; nucleotides not matched to a gene: 11. Germline CDR1 and CDR2: MNHEY and SMNVEV (reference sequence). The CDR3 nucleotides read TGTGCCAGCAGAAAAACTAGCGGGAGGGCCCTCGGCGGGGAGCTGTTTTTT. This codes for CASRKTSGRALGGELFF.

This clone was seen a handful of times. The chain couples TRBV29-1 to TRBJ2-3; the match to TRBD2 covers 12 bases. Germline values: CDR1 SQVTM, CDR2 ANQGSEA. J lost 4 bases, V lost 7 bases, and 6 bases had no gene match. The CDR3 runs to 14 residues. Here the CDR3 reads CSASTSGGPDTQYF. CDR3 nucleotides: TGCAGCGCCTCGACTAGCGGGGGCCCAGATACGCAGTATTTT.